The 16 T cell receptor beta chains given below trace back to one sample, sequenced in a study of cytomegalovirus exposure and HLA in healthy donors. Use of 60 Vbeta and 13 Jbeta primers characterized the PCR. This table comes from immunoSEQ multiplex PCR, and its TCRdb copy is limited to in-frame clones, with some not included. This sample has some 120,000 clones, with around 10% found just once. Material for sequencing was PBMCs. The receptors derive from a man aged 30 to 45 in good health and CMV-seronegative.

The chain uses TRBV5-1 and TRBJ1-6, with 7 positions matching TRBD1. The V gene end was trimmed by 0 bases and the J gene end by 6 bases; junction bases not matched to a gene: 3. Germline values: CDR1 SGHRS, CDR2 YFSETQ. The CDR3 spans 15 residues. Here the CDR3 reads CASSLAGQSNSPLHF. The CDR3 DNA sequence: TGCGCCAGCAGCTTGGCGGGACAGTCTAATTCACCCCTCCACTTT.

This clone showed up just a few times. The rearrangement joins TRBV27 to TRBJ2-1, with 7 bases aligning to TRBD1. V lost 2 bases and J lost 9; bases outside the gene matches: 7. The CDR3 covers 14 residues. Germline-derived CDR1 and CDR2 are MNHEY and SMNVEV (reference sequence). For the CDR3, the DNA is TGTGCCAGCAGTTTAAACCGGGACAGACGTGAGCAGTTCTTC. Protein product: CASSLNRDRREQFF.

V usage is TRBV27 and J usage is TRBJ2-7; D call uncertain. This CDR3 is 13 amino acids long. The germline V gene encodes CDR1 MNHEY and CDR2 SMNVEV (reference sequence). Deletions cut 7 bases from V and 1 base from J, with 11 bases between. CDR3 in amino acids: CASKVPLSYEQYF. The CDR3 coding sequence is TGTGCCAGCAAGGTTCCACTATCCTACGAGCAGTACTTC.

V gene TRBV11-3 combines with J gene TRBJ1-1, with 8 bases matching TRBD1. Losses at the gene ends were 5 bases for V and 1 base for J; bases not matched to a gene: 6. Germline-derived CDR1 and CDR2 are SGHNT and YENEEA. The CDR3 has 15 amino acids. CDR3 residues: CASSPRTGRNTEAFF. CDR3 sequence (DNA): TGTGCCAGCAGCCCCCGGACAGGGAGGAACACTGAAGCTTTCTTT.

This clone was seen more than once but under ten times. A read error is likely, as this CDR3 ends without the conserved phenylalanine or tryptophan. The chain employs TRBV6-1 and TRBJ1-4; D uncertain. The CDR3 consists of 13 residues. Per germline, CDR1 MNHNS and CDR2 SASEGT. DNA of the CDR3: TGTGACAGAAGTGAAGTCACGAATGAAAAACTGTTTGTT. Protein product: CDRSEVTNEKLFV.

V gene TRBV28 combines with J gene TRBJ1-1; 7 bases agree with TRBD1. The CDR3 runs 13 residues. With V trimmed by 11 bases and J by 0 bases, 6 bases remained unmatched. Germline V lookup: CDR1 MDHEN, CDR2 SYDVKM. CDR3 residues: CAAYRGLNTEAFF. For the CDR3, the DNA is TGTGCCGCCTACAGGGGCCTGAACACTGAAGCTTTCTTT.

This clone has only a few counts. This chain joins TRBV10-3 and TRBJ2-2, with 9 nucleotides matching TRBD2. Germline V lookup: CDR1 ENHRY, CDR2 SYGVKD. The J segment lost 5 bases and the V segment lost 0 bases, leaving 4 bases of the junction unmatched. The CDR3 runs 16 residues. The CDR3 DNA reads as TGTGCCATCAGTGAGTCTTTAGCGGGGGCTACCGGGGAGCTGTTTTTT. Protein product: CAISESLAGATGELFF.

The chain combines TRBV29-1 with TRBJ2-5, with D perhaps TRBD2 (6 bases). CDR3 length: 16 residues. The V gene lost 0 bases and the J gene lost 4 bases, with 18 bases spanning the gap. CDR1 and CDR2 (germline): SQVTM, ANQGSEA. CDR3 region: CSVEDPRLHGGETQYF. Written as DNA, the CDR3 is TGCAGCGTTGAAGATCCCCGACTCCACGGGGGAGAGACCCAGTACTTC. The whole variable domain, remainder taken from reference TRBV29-1 and TRBJ2-5, is SAVISQKPSRDICQRGTSLTIQCQVDSQVTMMFWYRQQPGQSLTLIATANQGSEATYESGFVIDKFPISRPNLTFSTLTVSNMSPEDSSIYLCSVEDPRLHGGETQYFGPGTRLLVL.

The CDR3 region is CASSLRGGNDQPQHF. The DNA of the CDR3 is TGTGCCAGCAGCTTGCGTGGGGGGAACGATCAGCCCCAGCATTTT. The V call is TRBV5-8, the J call TRBJ1-5; tentative D call: TRBD1 (5 bases). CDR3 length: 15 amino acids. Between the trimmed V and J ends, which lost 1 base and 5 bases, there was a span of 13 bases. Per the germline V gene, CDR1 is SGHTS and CDR2 is YDEGEE.

The V call is TRBV5-1, the J call TRBJ2-2, with D unresolved. Germline V gene sequence: CDR1 SGHRS, CDR2 YFSETQ. V was shortened by 3 bases and J by 1 base, with 13 bases between the two germline ends. The CDR3 has 16 amino acids. The CDR3 DNA is TGCGCCAGCAGCTCTCAGGTTGACGAGAACACCGGGGAGCTGTTTTTT. Translated: CASSSQVDENTGELFF. The full variable domain, rest sourced from reference TRBV5-1 and TRBJ2-2, is KAGVTQTPRYLIKTRGQQVTLSCSPISGHRSVSWYQQTPGQGLQFLFEYFSETQRNKGNFPGRFSGRQFSNSRSEMNVSTLELGDSALYLCASSSQVDENTGELFFGEGSRLTVL.

The chain is built from TRBV11-3 and TRBJ1-1, with 8 bases aligning to TRBD1. With 1 base clipped from V and 1 base from J, the junction kept 8 bases outside the gene matches. Germline V lookup: CDR1 SGHNT, CDR2 YENEEA. The CDR3 extends over 17 amino acids. The CDR3 DNA sequence: TGTGCCAGCAGCTTAGGAGCAGGGGGCAAAGGGAACACTGAAGCTTTCTTT. Translation gives CASSLGAGGKGNTEAFF.

The chain links TRBV19 to TRBJ1-1; no clear D. V lost 1 base, J lost 3 bases, and 3 bases lay in between. Germline loops: CDR1 LNHDA, CDR2 SQIVND (reference sequence). The CDR3 sequence is 12 residues long. DNA of the CDR3: TGTGCCAGTAGTATAGTCGACACTGAAGCTTTCTTT. Protein sequence: CASSIVDTEAFF.

J is TRBJ2-2 and V is TRBV18; 10 nucleotides agree with TRBD2. Trimming removed 1 base from V and 2 bases from J; junction bases left unmatched: 10. The CDR3 contains 19 residues. Germline-derived CDR1 and CDR2 are KGHSH and LQKENI. CDR3: CASSPLGMRTSGNTGELFF. The CDR3 DNA is TGTGCCAGCTCACCACTGGGGATGCGGACTAGCGGAAACACCGGGGAGCTGTTTTTT.

The chain has TRBV19 and TRBJ2-5; TRBD2 aligns across 8 bases. V was clipped by 6 bases and J by 3 bases; unmatched bases: 6. The CDR3 sequence is 14 residues long. Per germline, CDR1 LNHDA and CDR2 SQIVND (reference sequence). This CDR3 is CASRLTGGEETQYF. CDR3 DNA: TGTGCCAGTAGACTGACCGGGGGGGAAGAGACCCAGTACTTC.

The V call is TRBV5-8, the J call TRBJ2-1, with D possibly being TRBD1 (5 bases). This CDR3 comprises 12 residues. Germline V gene lookup returns CDR1 SGHTS and CDR2 YDEGEE. V lost 0 bases and J 14 bases, leaving 12 bases between the germline ends. The CDR3 loop reads CASSLAGNREFF. The CDR3 DNA follows: TGTGCCAGCAGCTTGGCAGGGAACCGGGAGTTCTTC.

This clone appeared a few times. The V and J genes are TRBV7-2 and TRBJ1-6; TRBD1 agrees at 7 bases. Germline values: CDR1 SGHTA, CDR2 FQGNSA. V shed 5 bases and J 10 bases; nucleotides not matched to a gene: 11. The CDR3 extends over 15 amino acids. CDR3 nucleotide sequence: TGTGCCAGCAGCCCAATGAACAGGGGTAACTCACCCCTCCACTTT. It is translated as CASSPMNRGNSPLHF. The full variable domain, its missing parts supplied by reference TRBV7-2 and TRBJ1-6, is GAGVSQSPSNKVTEKGKDVELRCDPISGHTALYWYRQSLGQGLEFLIYFQGNSAPDKSGLPSDRFSAERTGGSVSTLTIQRTQQEDSAVYLCASSPMNRGNSPLHFGNGTRLTVT.